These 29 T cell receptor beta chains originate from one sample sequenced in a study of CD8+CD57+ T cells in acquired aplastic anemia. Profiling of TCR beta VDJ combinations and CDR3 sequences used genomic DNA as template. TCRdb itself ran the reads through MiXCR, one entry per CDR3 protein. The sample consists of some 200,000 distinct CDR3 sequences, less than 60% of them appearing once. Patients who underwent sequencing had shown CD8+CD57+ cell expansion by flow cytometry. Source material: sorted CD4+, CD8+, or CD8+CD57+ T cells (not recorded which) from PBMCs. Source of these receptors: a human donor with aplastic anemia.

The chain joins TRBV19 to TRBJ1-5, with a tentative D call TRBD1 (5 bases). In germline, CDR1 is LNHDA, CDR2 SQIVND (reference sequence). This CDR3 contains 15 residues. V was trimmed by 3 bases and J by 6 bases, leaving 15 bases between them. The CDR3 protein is CASSMRAGSTQPQHF. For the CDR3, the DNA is TGTGCCAGTAGTATGCGGGCAGGGTCGACTCAGCCCCAGCATTTT.

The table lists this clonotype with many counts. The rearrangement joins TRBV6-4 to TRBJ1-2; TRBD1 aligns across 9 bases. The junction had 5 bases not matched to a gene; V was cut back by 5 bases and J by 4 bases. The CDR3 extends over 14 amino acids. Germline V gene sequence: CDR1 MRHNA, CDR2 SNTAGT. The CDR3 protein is CASSPQGATYGYTF. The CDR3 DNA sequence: TGTGCCAGCAGTCCACAGGGGGCGACCTATGGCTACACCTTC.

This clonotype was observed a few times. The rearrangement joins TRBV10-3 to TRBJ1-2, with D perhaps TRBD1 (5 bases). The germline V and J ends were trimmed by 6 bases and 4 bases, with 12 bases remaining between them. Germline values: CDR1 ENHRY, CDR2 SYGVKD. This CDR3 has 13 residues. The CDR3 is CAISTGTGYGYTF. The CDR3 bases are TGTGCCATCAGCACCGGGACGGGCTATGGCTACACCTTC.

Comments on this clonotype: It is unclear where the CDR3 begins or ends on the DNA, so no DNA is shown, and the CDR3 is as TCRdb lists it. The CDR3 protein is CASSSPIFGEDYGYTF. The chain employs TRBV5-1 and TRBJ1-2. In germline, CDR1 is SGHRS, CDR2 YFSETQ. Termini included, the CDR3 measures 16 amino acids.

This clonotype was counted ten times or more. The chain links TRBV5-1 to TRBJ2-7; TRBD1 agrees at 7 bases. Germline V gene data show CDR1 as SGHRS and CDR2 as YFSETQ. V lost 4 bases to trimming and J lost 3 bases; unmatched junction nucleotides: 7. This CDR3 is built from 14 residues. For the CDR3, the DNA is TGCGCCAGCAGCCCGACAGGGCTGGGCTACGAGCAGTACTTC. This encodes CASSPTGLGYEQYF.

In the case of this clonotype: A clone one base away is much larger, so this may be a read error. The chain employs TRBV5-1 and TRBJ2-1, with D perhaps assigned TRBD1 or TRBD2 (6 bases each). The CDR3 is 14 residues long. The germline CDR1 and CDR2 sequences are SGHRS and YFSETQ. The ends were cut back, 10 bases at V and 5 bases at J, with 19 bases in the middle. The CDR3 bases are TGCGCCTGCAACGACCGGGGGCATAACAATGAGCAGTTCTTC. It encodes CACNDRGHNNEQFF.

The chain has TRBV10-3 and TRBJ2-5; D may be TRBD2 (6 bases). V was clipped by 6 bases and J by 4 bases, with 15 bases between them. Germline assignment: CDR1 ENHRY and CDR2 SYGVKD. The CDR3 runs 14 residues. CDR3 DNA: TGTGCCATCAGGGACGGGGGTAGCGCAGAGACCCAGTACTTC. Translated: CAIRDGGSAETQYF.

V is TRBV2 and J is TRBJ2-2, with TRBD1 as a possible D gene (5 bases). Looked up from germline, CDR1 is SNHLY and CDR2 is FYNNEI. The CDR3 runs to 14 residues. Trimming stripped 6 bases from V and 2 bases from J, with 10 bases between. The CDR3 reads CASRLDTNTGELFF. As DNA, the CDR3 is TGTGCCAGCAGACTGGACACCAACACCGGGGAGCTGTTTTTT.

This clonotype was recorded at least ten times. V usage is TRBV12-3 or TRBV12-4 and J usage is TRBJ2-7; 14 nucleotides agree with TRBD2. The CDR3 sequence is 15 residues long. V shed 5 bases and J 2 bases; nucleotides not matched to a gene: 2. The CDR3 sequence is CASSQGLAGAYEQYF. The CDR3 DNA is TGTGCCAGCAGTCAGGGACTAGCGGGGGCCTACGAGCAGTACTTC.

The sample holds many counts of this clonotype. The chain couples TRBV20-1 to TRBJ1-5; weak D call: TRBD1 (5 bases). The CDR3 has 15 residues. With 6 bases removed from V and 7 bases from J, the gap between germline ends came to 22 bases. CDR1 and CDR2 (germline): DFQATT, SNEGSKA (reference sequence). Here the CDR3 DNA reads TGCAGTGCGTCGGCGGGTGGGGGTCTGAACCAGCCCCAGCATTTT. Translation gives CSASAGGGLNQPQHF.

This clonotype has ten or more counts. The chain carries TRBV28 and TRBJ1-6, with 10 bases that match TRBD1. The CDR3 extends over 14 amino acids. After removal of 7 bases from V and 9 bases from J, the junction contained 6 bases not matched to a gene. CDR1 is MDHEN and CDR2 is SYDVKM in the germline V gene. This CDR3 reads CASTSGQGSSPLHF. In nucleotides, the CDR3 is TGTGCCAGCACTTCGGGACAGGGGAGTTCACCCCTCCACTTT.

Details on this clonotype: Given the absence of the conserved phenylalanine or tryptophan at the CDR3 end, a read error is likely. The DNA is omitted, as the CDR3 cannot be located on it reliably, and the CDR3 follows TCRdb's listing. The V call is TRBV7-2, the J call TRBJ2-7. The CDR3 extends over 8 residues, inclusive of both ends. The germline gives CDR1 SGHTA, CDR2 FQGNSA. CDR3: CASRPSVR.

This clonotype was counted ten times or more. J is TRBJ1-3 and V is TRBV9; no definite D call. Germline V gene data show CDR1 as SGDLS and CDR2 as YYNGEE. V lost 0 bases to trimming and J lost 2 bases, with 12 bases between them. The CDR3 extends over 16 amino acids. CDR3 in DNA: TGTGCCAGCAGCGTAGGGCTAGGGCAGACTGGAAACACCATATATTTT. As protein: CASSVGLGQTGNTIYF.

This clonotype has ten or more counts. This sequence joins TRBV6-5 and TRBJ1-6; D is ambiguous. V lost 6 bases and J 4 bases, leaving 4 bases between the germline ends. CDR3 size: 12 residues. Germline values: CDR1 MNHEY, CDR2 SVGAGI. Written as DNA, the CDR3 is TGTGCCAGCAGCCTTTATAATTCACCCCTCCACTTT. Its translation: CASSLYNSPLHF.

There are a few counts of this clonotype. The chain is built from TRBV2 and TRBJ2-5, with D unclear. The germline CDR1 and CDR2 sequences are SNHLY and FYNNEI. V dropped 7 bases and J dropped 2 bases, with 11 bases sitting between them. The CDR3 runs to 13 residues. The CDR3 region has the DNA TGTGCCAGCACCCCTCAAGCTCAAGAGACCCAGTACTTC. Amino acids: CASTPQAQETQYF.

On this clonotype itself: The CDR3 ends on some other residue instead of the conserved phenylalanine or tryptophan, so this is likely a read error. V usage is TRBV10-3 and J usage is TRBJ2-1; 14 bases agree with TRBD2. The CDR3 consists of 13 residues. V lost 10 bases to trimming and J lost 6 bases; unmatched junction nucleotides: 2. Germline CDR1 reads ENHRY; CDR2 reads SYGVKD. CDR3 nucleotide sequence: TGTGCCACGGGACTAGCGGGAGCCAATGAGCAGTTCCTC. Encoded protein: CATGLAGANEQFL.

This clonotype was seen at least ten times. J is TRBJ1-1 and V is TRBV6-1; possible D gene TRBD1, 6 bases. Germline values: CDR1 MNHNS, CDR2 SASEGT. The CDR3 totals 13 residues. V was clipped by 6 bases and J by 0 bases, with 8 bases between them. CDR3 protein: CASRGQMNTEAFF. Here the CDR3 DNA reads TGTGCCAGCAGGGGACAAATGAACACTGAAGCTTTCTTT.

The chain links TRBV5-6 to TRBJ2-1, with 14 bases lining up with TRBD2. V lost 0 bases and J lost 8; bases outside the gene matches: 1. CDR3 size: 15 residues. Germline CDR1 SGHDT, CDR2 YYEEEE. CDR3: CASSLGLAGGHEQFF. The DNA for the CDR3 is TGTGCCAGCAGCTTGGGACTAGCGGGGGGGCATGAGCAGTTCTTC.

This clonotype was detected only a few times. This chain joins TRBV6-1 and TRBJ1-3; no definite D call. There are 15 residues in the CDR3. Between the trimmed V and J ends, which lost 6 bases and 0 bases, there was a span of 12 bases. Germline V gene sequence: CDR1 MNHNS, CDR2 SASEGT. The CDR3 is CASSLTSTSGNTIYF. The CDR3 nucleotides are TGTGCCAGCAGCCTCACCAGCACCTCTGGAAACACCATATATTTT.

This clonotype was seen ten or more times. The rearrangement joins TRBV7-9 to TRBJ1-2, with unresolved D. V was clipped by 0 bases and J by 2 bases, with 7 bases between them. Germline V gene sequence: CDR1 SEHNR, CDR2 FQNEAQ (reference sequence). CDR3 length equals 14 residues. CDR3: CASSLAMGNYGYTF. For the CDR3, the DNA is TGTGCCAGCAGCTTAGCGATGGGGAACTATGGCTACACCTTC.

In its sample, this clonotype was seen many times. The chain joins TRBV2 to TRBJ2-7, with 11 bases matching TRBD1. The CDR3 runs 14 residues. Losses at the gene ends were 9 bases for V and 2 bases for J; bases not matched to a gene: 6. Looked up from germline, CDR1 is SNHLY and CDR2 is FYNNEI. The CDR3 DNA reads TGTGCCAGGGACGTGGGACAGGGGGCCTACGAGCAGTACTTC. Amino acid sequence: CARDVGQGAYEQYF.

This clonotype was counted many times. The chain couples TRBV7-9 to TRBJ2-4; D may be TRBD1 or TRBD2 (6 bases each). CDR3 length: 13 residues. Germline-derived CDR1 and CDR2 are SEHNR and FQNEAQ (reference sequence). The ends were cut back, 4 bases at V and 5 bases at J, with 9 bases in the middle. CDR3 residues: CASSSGEENIQYF. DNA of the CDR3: TGTGCCAGCAGCTCAGGGGAGGAAAACATTCAGTACTTC.

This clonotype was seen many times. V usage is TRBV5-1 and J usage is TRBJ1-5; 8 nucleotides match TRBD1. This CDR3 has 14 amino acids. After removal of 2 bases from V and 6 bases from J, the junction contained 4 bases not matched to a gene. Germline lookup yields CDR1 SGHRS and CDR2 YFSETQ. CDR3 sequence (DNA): TGCGCCAGCAGCTTAGAACAGGGGGGTCAGCCCCAGCATTTT. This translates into CASSLEQGGQPQHF.

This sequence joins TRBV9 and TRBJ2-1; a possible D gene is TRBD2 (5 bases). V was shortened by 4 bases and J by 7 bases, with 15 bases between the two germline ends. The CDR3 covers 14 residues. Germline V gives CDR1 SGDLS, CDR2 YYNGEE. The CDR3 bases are TGTGCCAGCAGCTCCAGCCCGACTATTAATGAGCAGTTCTTC. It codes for CASSSSPTINEQFF.

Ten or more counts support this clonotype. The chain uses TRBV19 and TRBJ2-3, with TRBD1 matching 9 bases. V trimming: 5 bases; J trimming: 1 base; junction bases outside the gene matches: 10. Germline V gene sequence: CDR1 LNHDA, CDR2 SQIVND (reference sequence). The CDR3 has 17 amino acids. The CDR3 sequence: CASSERQGGRGTDTQYF. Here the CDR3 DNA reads TGTGCCAGTAGTGAACGACAGGGGGGGCGAGGCACAGATACGCAGTATTTT.

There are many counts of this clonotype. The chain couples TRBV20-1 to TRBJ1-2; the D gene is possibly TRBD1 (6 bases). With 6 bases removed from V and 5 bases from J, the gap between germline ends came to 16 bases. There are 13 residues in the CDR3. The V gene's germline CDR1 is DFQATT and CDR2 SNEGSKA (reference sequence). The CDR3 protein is CSADQRGGYGYTF. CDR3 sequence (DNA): TGCAGTGCCGACCAAAGGGGGGGTTATGGCTACACCTTC.

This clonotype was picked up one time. The CDR3 here is CSAGRGSTDTQYF. In DNA form, the CDR3 reads TGCAGTGCGGGGAGAGGGAGCACAGATACGCAGTATTTT. This rearrangement joins TRBV20-1 to TRBJ2-3, with a tentative D call TRBD2 (5 bases). This CDR3 has 13 residues. V lost 6 bases to trimming and J lost 0 bases, with 10 bases between them. Germline CDR1 and CDR2: DFQATT and SNEGSKA (reference sequence).

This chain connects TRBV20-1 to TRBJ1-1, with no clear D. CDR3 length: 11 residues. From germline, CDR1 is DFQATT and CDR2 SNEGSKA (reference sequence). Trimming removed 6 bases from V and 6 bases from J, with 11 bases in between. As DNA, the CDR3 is TGCAGTGCCACCCGAGCCCCTGAAGCTTTCTTT. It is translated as CSATRAPEAFF.

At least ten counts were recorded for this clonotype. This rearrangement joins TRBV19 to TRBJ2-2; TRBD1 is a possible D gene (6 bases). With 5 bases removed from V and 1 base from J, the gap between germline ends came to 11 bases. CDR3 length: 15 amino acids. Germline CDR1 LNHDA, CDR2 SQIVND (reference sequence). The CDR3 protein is CASSAARGNTGELFF. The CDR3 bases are TGTGCCAGTAGTGCGGCCAGGGGGAACACCGGGGAGCTGTTTTTT.